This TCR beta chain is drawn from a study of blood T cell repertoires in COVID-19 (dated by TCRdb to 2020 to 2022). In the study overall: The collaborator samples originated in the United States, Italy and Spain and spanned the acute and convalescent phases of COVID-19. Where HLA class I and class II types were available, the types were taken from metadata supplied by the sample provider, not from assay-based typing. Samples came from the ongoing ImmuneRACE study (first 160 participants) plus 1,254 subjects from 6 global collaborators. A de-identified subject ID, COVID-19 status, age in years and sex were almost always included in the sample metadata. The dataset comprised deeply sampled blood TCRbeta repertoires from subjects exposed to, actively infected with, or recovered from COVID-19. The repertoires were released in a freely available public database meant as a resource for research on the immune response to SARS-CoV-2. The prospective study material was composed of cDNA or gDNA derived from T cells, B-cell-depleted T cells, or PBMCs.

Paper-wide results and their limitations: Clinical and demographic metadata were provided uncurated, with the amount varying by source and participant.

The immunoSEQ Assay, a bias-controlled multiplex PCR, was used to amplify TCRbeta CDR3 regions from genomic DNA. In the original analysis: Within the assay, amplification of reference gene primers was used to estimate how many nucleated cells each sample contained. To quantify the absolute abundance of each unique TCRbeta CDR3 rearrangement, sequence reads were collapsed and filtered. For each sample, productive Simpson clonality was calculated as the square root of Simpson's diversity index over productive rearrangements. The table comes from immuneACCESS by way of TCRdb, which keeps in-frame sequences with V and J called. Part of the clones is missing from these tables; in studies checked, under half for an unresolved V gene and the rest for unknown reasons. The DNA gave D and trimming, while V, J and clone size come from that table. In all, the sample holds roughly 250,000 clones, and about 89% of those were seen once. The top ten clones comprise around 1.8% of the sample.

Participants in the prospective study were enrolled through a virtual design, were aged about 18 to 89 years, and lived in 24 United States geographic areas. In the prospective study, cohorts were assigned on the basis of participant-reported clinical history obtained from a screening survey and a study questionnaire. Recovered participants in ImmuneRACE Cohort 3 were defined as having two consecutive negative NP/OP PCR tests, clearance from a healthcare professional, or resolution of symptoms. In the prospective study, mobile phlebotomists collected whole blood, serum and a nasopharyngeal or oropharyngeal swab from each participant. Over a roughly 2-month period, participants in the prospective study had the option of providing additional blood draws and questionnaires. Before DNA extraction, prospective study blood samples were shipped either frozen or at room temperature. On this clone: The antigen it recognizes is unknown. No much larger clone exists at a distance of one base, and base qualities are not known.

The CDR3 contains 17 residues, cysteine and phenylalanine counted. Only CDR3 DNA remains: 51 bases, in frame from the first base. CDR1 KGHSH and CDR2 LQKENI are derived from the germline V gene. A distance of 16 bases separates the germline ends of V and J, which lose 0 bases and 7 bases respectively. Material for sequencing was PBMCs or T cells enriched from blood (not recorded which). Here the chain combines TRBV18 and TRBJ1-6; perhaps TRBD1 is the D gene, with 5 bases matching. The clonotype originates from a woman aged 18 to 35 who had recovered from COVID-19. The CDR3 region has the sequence CASSPPGRVARNSPLHF. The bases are TGTGCCAGCTCACCACCTGGCAGGGTGGCTCGGAATTCACCCCTCCACTTT. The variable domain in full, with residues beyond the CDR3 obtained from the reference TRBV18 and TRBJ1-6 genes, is NAGVMQNPRHLVRRRGQEARLRCSPMKGHSHVYWYRQLPEEGLKFMVYLQKENIIDESGMPKERFSAEFPKEGPSILRIQQVVRGDSAAYFCASSPPGRVARNSPLHFGNGTRLTVT.